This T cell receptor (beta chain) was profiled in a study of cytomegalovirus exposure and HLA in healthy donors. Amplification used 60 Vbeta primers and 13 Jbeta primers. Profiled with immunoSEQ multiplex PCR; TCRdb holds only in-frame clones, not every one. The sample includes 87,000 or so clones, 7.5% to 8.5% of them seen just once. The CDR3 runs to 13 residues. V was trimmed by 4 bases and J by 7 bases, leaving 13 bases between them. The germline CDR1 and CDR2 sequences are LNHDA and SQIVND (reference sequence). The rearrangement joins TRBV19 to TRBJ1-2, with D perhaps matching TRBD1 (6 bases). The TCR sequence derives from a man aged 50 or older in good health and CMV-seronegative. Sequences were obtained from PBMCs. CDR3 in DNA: TGTGCCAGTAGTACCCAGGGGTACGCTGGCTACACCTTC. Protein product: CASSTQGYAGYTF.